The rows below give T cell receptor beta chains drawn from one sample of a study of glioma-infiltrating T cells after dendritic cell vaccination. Assay used: immunoSEQ multiplex PCR; TCRdb lists only in-frame clones, some missing. The sample yields 90,000 to 95,000 clones, 70% to 90% seen once. Sequencing was performed on blood, taken after dendritic cell vaccination. Receptors were obtained from a human donor with glioblastoma. CDR3s include the opening cysteine and the closing phenylalanine or tryptophan. The D gene is left open where the match is weak. Clone size is not always given. Where it is, it says once, few, many or a class for expanded clones.

clone_size d_call j_call v_call cdr3_aa cdr3_nt
- TRBD1 TRBJ1-2 TRBV29-1 CSVGGIGTGRTYGYTF TGCAGCGTCGGGGGAATAGGGACAGGGAGGACCTATGGCTACACCTTC
- TRBD2 TRBJ2-3 TRBV7-9 CASSLSGGAGDTQYF TGTGCCAGCAGCCTAAGCGGGGGGGCCGGGGATACGCAGTATTTT
- - TRBJ2-4 TRBV6-5 CASRQGPAKNIQYF TGTGCCAGCAGACAGGGTCCGGCCAAAAACATTCAGTACTTC
- TRBD1 TRBJ1-2 TRBV27 CASSFRGQGGGYTF TGTGCCAGCAGTTTTCGGGGACAGGGCGGAGGCTACACCTTC
- - TRBJ1-4 TRBV27 CASSITSSGAANEKLFF TGTGCCAGCAGTATAACCTCCTCAGGGGCGGCTAATGAAAAACTGTTTTTT
- TRBD1 TRBJ2-1 TRBV7-2 CASSSWTGQEQFF TGTGCCAGCAGCTCATGGACAGGGCAGGAGCAGTTCTTC
- - TRBJ1-5 TRBV19 CASNPPGQNQPQHF TGTGCCAGTAACCCCCCAGGACAGAATCAGCCCCAGCATTTT
few - TRBJ2-1 TRBV5-4 CASSWGDFRQFF TGTGCCAGCAGCTGGGGGGACTTCAGGCAGTTCTTC
- - TRBJ1-1 TRBV7-6 CASSAGLRNTEAFF TGTGCCAGCAGCGCGGGACTTCGGAACACTGAAGCTTTCTTT
- TRBD1 TRBJ1-5 TRBV19 CARTRGQGRSRRNQPQHF TGTGCCAGAACACGGGGACAGGGGAGATCGAGGCGCAATCAGCCCCAGCATTTT
- TRBD2 TRBJ2-1 TRBV9 CASSVVGLAGYEQFF TGTGCCAGCAGCGTAGTAGGTCTAGCGGGATATGAGCAGTTCTTC
once - TRBJ2-3 TRBV29-1 CSAEQSSVDTQYF TGCAGCGCTGAACAATCGAGCGTGGATACGCAGTATTTT
- - TRBJ2-1 TRBV11-2 CASSFSGYNEQFF TGTGCCAGCAGCTTTTCGGGCTACAATGAGCAGTTCTTC
- - TRBJ2-5 TRBV7-2 CASSLGLAEETQYF TGTGCCAGCAGCTTAGGGCTAGCTGAAGAGACCCAGTACTTC
- TRBD1 TRBJ2-3 TRBV9 CASSAWTGDTDTQYF TGTGCCAGCAGCGCATGGACAGGAGACACAGATACGCAGTATTTT
- - TRBJ1-2 TRBV30 CAWSVGQPYGYTF TGTGCCTGGAGTGTCGGACAGCCCTATGGCTACACCTTC
- - TRBJ1-5 TRBV7-9 CASSLGGGIGQPQHF TGTGCCAGCAGCTTAGGCGGAGGGATCGGGCAGCCCCAGCATTTT
- - TRBJ2-7 TRBV5-1 CASSDPRDGGMEQYF TGCGCCAGCAGCGACCCCCGGGACGGCGGGATGGAGCAGTACTTC
- - TRBJ2-1 TRBV6-1 CASSGMIDRYNEQFF TGTGCCAGCAGCGGCATGATAGACAGATACAATGAGCAGTTCTTC
few - TRBJ2-5 TRBV7-6 CASGRTQETQYF TGTGCCAGCGGGAGGACCCAAGAGACCCAGTACTTC